This T cell receptor (beta chain) stems from a study of shared T cell receptors in the human thymus. The repertoire was sequenced with immunoSEQ multiplex PCR; TCRdb's copy has only in-frame clones and lacks some. Of hundreds of thousands of clones detected, more than 75% appear once; the ten largest clones hold approximately 0.011%. CDR1 is GTSNPN and CDR2 is SVGIG in the germline V gene (reference sequence). The J segment lost 4 bases and the V segment lost 3 bases, leaving 6 bases of the junction unmatched. The CDR3 runs to 14 residues. The count of this clone is one. The same data also contributed to another study, on human thymus T cells.

Material for sequencing was thymocytes. The chain combines TRBV30 with TRBJ2-1, with 7 positions matching TRBD2. This sequence was found in a boy under three years old with a congenital heart defect. The CDR3 sequence: CAWSEASGYNEQFF. Here the CDR3 DNA reads TGTGCCTGGAGCGAAGCTAGCGGTTACAATGAGCAGTTCTTC.